The sample holds many counts of the clone carrying this T cell receptor (beta chain). This specimen belongs to a study of neurological immune-mediated disorders. The cells used in sorted libraries, CD4+ or CD8+ T cells, numbered some 1 million. The CDR3 runs to 15 residues. V shed 6 bases and J 2 bases; nucleotides not matched to a gene: 8. TCRdb re-called the 5' RACE reads through MiXCR, storing one row per CDR3 protein. This table holds 15,000 to 25,000 distinct CDR3 sequences, approximately 7.3% found once. The clonotype was recovered from a woman in her 30s with HTLV-1-associated myelopathy (HAM/TSP). The rearrangement uses TRBV12-3 or TRBV12-4 and TRBJ1-1, with 8 positions matching TRBD1. The sample taken for sequencing was CD8+ T cells from blood. Here the CDR3 DNA reads TGTGCCAGCAGACCGGACAGGGCGAGAAACACTGAAGCTTTCTTT. Protein sequence: CASRPDRARNTEAFF.